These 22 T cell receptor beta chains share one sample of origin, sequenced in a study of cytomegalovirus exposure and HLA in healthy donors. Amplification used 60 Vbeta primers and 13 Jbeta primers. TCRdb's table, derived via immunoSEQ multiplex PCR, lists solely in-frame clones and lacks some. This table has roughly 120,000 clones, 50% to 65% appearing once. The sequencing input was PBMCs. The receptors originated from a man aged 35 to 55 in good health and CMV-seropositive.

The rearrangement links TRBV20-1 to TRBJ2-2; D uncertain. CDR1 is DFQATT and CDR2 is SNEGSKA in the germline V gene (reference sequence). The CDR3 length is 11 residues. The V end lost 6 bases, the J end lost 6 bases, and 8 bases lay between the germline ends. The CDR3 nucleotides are TGCAGTGCCCTCCCGGCCGGGGAGCTGTTTTTT. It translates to CSALPAGELFF.

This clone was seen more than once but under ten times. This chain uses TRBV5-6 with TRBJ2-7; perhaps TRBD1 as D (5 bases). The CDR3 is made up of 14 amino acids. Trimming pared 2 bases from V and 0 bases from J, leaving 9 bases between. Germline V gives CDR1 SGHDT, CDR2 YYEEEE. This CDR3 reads CASSLYGASYEQYF. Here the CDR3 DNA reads TGTGCCAGCAGCTTATATGGGGCCTCCTACGAGCAGTACTTC.

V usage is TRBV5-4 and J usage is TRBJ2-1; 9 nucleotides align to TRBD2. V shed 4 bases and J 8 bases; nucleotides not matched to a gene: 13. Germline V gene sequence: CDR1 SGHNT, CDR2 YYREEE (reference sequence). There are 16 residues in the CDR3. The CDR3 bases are TGTGCCAGCAGCCAAAGGATAGCGGGAGTCGGTGATGAGCAGTTCTTC. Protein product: CASSQRIAGVGDEQFF.

The CDR3 sequence is CASTRDPTGTVYGYTF. CDR3 nucleotides: TGTGCCAGCACCCGAGATCCGACTGGAACCGTCTATGGCTACACCTTC. The chain is built from TRBV16 and TRBJ1-2; D remains unclear. In germline, CDR1 is KGHSY, CDR2 FQNENV. The CDR3 is made up of 16 amino acids. The V and J ends lost 7 bases and 4 bases respectively, with 22 bases between them.

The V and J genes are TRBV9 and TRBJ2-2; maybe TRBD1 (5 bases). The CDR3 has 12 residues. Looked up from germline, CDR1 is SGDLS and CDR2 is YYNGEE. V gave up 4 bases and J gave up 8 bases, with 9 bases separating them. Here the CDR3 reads CASSLTAGELFF. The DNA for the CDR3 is TGTGCCAGCAGCCTGACAGCTGGGGAGCTGTTTTTT. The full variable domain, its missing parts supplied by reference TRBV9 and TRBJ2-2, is DSGVTQTPKHLITATGQRVTLRCSPRSGDLSVYWYQQSLDQGLQFLIQYYNGEERAKGNILERFSAQQFPDLHSELNLSSLELGDSALYFCASSLTAGELFFGEGSRLTVL.

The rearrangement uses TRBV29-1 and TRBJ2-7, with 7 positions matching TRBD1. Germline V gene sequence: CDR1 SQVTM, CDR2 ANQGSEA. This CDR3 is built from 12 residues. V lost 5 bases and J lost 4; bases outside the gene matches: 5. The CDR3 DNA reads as TGCAGCGTTAAGCAGGGGGTGTACGAGCAGTACTTC. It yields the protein CSVKQGVYEQYF.

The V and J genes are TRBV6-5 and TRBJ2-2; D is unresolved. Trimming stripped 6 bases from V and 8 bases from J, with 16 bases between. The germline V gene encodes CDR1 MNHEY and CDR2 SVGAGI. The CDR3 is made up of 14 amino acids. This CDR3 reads CASSLPGLNGELFF. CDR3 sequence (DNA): TGTGCCAGCAGCCTCCCAGGCTTGAATGGGGAGCTGTTTTTT.

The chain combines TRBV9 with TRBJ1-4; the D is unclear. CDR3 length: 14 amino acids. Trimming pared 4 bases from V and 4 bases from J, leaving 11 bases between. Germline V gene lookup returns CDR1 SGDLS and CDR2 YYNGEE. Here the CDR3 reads CASSPDEGNEKLFF. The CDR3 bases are TGTGCCAGCAGCCCGGACGAGGGTAATGAAAAACTGTTTTTT.

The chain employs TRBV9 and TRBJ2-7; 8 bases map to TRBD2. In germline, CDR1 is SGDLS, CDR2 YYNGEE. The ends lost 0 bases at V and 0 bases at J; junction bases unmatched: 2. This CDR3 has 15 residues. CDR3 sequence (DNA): TGTGCCAGCAGCGTAGAGAGCGGGAGCTCCTACGAGCAGTACTTC. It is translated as CASSVESGSSYEQYF.

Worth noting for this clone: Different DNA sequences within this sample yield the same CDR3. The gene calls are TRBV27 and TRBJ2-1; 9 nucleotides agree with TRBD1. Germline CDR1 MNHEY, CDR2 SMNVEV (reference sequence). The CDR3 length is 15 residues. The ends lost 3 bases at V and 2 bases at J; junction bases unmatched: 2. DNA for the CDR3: TGTGCCAGCAGTTTGACAGGGGGGCCCTACAATGAGCAGTTCTTC. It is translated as CASSLTGGPYNEQFF.

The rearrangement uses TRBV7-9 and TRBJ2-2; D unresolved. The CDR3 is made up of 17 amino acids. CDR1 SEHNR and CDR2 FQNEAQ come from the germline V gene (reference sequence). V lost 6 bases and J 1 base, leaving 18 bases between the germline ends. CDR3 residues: CASRPPPHIENTGELFF. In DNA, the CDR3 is TGTGCCAGCAGACCACCTCCTCACATTGAGAACACCGGGGAGCTGTTTTTT.

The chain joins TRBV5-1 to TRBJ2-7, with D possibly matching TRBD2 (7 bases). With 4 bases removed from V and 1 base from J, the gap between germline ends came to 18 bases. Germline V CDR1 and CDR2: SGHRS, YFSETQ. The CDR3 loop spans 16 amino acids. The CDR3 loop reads CASSLTLGGASYEQYF. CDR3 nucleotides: TGCGCCAGCAGCCTGACTCTGGGGGGGGCGTCCTACGAGCAGTACTTC.

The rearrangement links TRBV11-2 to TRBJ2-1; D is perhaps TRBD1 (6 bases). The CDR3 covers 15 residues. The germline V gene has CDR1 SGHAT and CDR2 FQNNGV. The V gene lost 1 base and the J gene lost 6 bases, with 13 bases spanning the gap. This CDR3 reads CASSLGTEFPNEQFF. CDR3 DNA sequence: TGTGCCAGCAGCTTAGGGACAGAGTTCCCCAATGAGCAGTTCTTC.

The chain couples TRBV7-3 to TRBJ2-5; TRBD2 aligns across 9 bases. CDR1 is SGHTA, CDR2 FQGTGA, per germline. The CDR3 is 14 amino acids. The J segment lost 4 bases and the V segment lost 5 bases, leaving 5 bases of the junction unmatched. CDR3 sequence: CASSPSLAGETQYF. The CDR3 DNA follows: TGTGCCAGCAGCCCCTCACTAGCGGGAGAGACCCAGTACTTC. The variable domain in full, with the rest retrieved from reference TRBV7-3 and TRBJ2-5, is GAGVSQTPSNKVTEKGKYVELRCDPISGHTALYWYRQSLGQGPEFLIYFQGTGAADDSGLPNDRFFAVRPEGSVSTLKIQRTERGDSAVYLCASSPSLAGETQYFGPGTRLLVL.

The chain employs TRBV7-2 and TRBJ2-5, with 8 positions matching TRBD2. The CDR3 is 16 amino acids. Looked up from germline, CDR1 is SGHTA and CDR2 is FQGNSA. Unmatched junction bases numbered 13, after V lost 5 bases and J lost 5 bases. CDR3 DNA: TGTGCCAGCAGCAGTGGACTAGCCTTTTCGGGGGAGACCCAGTACTTC. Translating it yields CASSSGLAFSGETQYF.

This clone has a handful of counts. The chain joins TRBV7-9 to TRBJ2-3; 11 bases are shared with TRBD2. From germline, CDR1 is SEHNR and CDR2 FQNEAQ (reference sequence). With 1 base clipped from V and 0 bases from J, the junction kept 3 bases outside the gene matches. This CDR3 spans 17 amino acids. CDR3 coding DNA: TGTGCCAGCAGCTTAGTGACTAGCGGGGTAAGCACAGATACGCAGTATTTT. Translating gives CASSLVTSGVSTDTQYF. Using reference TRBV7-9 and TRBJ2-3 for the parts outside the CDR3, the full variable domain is DTGVSQNPRHKITKRGQNVTFRCDPISEHNRLYWYRQTLGQGPEFLTYFQNEAQLEKSRLLSDRFSAERPKGSFSTLEIQRTEQGDSAMYLCASSLVTSGVSTDTQYFGPGTRLTVL.

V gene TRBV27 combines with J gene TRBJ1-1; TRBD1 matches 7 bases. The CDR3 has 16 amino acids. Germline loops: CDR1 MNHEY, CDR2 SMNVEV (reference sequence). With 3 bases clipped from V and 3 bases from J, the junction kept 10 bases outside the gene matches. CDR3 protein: CASSFAPGQGDTEAFF. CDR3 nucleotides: TGTGCCAGCAGTTTTGCTCCCGGGCAGGGGGACACTGAAGCTTTCTTT.

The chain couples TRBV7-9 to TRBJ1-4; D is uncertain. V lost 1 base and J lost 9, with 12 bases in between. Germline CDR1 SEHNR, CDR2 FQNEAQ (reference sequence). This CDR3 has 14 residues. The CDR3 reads CASSLGRERQKLFF. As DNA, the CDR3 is TGTGCCAGCAGCTTAGGGCGGGAGAGGCAAAAACTGTTTTTT.

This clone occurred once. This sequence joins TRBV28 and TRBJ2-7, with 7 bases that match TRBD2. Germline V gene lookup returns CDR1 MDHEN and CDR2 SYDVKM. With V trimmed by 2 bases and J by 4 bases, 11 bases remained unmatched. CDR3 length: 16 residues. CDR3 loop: CASSLDAGDRIYEQYF. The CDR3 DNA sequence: TGTGCCAGCAGTTTAGACGCGGGGGACCGAATTTACGAGCAGTACTTC.

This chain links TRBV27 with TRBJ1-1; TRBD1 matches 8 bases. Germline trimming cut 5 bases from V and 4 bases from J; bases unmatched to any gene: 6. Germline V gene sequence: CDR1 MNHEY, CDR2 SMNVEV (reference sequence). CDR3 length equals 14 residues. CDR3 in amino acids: CASSERQGLTEAFF. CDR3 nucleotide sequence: TGTGCCAGCAGTGAGAGACAGGGGCTCACTGAAGCTTTCTTT.

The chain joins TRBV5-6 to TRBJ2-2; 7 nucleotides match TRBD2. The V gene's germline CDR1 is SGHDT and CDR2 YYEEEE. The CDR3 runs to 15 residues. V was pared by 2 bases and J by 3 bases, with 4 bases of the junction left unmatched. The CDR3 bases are TGTGCCAGCAGCTTTGAGCGGGGCTACACCGGGGAGCTGTTTTTT. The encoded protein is CASSFERGYTGELFF. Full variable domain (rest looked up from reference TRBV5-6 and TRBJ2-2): DAGVTQSPTHLIKTRGQQVTLRCSPKSGHDTVSWYQQALGQGPQFIFQYYEEEERQRGNFPDRFSGHQFPNYSSELNVNALLLGDSALYLCASSFERGYTGELFFGEGSRLTVL.

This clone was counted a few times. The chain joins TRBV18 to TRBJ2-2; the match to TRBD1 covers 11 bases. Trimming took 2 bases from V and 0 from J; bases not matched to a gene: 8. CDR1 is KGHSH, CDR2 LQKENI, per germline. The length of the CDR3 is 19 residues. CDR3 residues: CASSPTEGQGAPNTGELFF. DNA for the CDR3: TGTGCCAGCTCACCAACCGAAGGACAGGGGGCCCCGAACACCGGGGAGCTGTTTTTT.